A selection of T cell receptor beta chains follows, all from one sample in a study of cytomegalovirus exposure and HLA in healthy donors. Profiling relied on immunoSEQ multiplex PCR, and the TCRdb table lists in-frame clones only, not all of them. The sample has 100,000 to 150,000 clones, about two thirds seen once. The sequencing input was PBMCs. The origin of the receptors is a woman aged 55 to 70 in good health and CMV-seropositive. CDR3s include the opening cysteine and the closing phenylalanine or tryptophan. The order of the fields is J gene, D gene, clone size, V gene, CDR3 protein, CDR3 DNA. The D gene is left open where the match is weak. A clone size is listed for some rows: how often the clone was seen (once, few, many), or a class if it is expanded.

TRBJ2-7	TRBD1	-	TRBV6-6	CASSRTGLVDEQYF	TGTGCCAGCAGCAGGACAGGGTTAGTCGACGAGCAGTACTTC
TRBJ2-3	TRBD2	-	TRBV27	CASSWGGGNTQYF	TGTGCCAGCAGTTGGGGCGGGGGGAATACGCAGTATTTT
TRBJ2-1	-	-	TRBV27	CASAGQFYNEQFF	TGTGCCAGCGCCGGACAGTTTTACAATGAGCAGTTCTTC
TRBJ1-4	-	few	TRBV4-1	CASSQLSKLFF	TGCGCCAGCAGCCAACTTTCCAAACTGTTTTTT
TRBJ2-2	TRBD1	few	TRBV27	CASSLTGPGELFF	TGTGCCAGCAGTTTGACAGGGCCCGGGGAGCTGTTTTTT
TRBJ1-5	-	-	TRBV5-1	CASSLVPGRDQPQHF	TGCGCCAGCAGCTTGGTTCCGGGTCGCGATCAGCCCCAGCATTTT
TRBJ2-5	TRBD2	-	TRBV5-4	CASSRTSGGLQETQYF	TGTGCCAGCAGCCGGACTAGCGGGGGGTTACAAGAGACCCAGTACTTC
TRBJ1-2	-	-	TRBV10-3	CAISDQGKGYGYTF	TGTGCCATCAGTGACCAGGGGAAAGGCTATGGCTACACCTTC
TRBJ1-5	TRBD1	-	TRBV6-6	CASSYGPRQGDQPQHF	TGTGCCAGCAGTTACGGCCCCCGACAGGGCGATCAGCCCCAGCATTTT
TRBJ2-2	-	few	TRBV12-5	CASGLAHPPGLGGELFF	TGTGCTAGTGGTTTGGCCCACCCCCCAGGTCTTGGCGGGGAGCTGTTTTTT
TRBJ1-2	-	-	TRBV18	CASSYAELGSGYTF	TGTGCCAGCTCCTATGCCGAGCTCGGGTCTGGCTACACCTTC
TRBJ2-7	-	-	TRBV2	CASRTSAGDSIEQYF	TGTGCCAGCAGAACCTCCGCTGGGGACTCTATCGAGCAGTACTTC
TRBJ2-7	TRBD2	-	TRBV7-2	CASRRGLGGGYEQYF	TGTGCCAGCAGGCGGGGACTAGGAGGGGGATACGAGCAGTACTTC
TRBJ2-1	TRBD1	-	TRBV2	CASKVGTVSYNEQFF	TGTGCCAGCAAGGTAGGGACAGTATCCTACAATGAGCAGTTCTTC
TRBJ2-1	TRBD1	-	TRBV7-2	CASSYSGQGGNEQFF	TGTGCCAGCAGCTATTCCGGACAGGGAGGTAATGAGCAGTTCTTC
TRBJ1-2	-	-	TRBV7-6	CASSHQGLDGYTF	TGTGCCAGCAGCCACCAGGGACTGGATGGCTACACCTTC
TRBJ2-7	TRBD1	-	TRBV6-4	CASSDLKQGAYEQYF	TGTGCCAGCAGTGACCTAAAACAGGGGGCCTACGAGCAGTACTTC
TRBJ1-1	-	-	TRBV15	CATRGGEKNTEAFF	TGTGCCACCAGGGGAGGGGAGAAGAACACTGAAGCTTTCTTT
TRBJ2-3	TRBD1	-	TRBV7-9	CASSLETGGGTDTQYF	TGTGCCAGCAGCTTAGAGACAGGGGGGGGCACAGATACGCAGTATTTT
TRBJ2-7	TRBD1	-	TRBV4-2	CASSQGAGGPYEQYF	TGTGCCAGCAGCCAAGGGGCAGGGGGCCCCTACGAGCAGTACTTC
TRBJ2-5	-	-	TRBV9	CASSARVGETQYF	TGTGCCAGCAGCGCCAGGGTTGGGGAGACCCAGTACTTC
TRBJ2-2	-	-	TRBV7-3	CASSLEERKLFF	TGTGCCAGCAGCTTAGAGGAGAGAAAGCTGTTTTTT
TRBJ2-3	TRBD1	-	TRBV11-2	CASSLGDRSTDTQYF	TGTGCCAGCAGCTTAGGGGACAGAAGCACAGATACGCAGTATTTT
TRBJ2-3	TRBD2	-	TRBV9	CASSTGGGRGTDTQYF	TGTGCCAGCAGCACGGGAGGGGGGCGGGGCACAGATACGCAGTATTTT
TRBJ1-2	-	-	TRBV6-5	CASSYSGGANYGYTF	TGTGCCAGCAGTTACTCGGGGGGGGCTAACTATGGCTACACCTTC
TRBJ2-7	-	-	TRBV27	CASMEQPSYEQYF	TGTGCCAGCATGGAACAGCCCTCCTACGAGCAGTACTTC
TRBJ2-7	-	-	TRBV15	CATSNLLGHGVQYF	TGTGCCACCAGCAACTTGTTGGGACACGGAGTCCAGTACTTC
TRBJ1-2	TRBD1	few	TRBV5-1	CASSSRGLSGYTF	TGCGCCAGCAGCTCCAGGGGGCTAAGTGGCTACACCTTC
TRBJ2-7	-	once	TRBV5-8	CASSADPGPYEQYF	TGTGCCAGCAGCGCGGATCCCGGCCCCTACGAGCAGTACTTC
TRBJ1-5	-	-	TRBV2	CASRQTGTGQPQHF	TGTGCCAGCAGGCAAACAGGGACGGGTCAGCCCCAGCATTTT
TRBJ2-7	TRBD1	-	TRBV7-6	CASSQRTGGSYEQYF	TGTGCCAGCAGCCAACGGACAGGGGGCTCCTACGAGCAGTACTTC
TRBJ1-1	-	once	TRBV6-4	CASRSLQGSEAFF	TGTGCCAGCAGAAGCTTACAGGGTTCTGAAGCTTTCTTT
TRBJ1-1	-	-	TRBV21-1	CASSTTGERVGTEAFF	TGTGCCAGCAGCACGACAGGGGAGCGAGTGGGCACTGAAGCTTTCTTT
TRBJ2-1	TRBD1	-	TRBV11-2	CASSPRTGPKFEQFF	TGTGCCAGCAGTCCACGGACAGGCCCTAAGTTTGAGCAGTTCTTC
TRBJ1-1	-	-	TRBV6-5	CASSYAGQQAFF	TGTGCCAGCAGTTACGCGGGGCAACAAGCTTTCTTT
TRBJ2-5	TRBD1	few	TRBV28	CASSSPDRRETQYF	TGTGCCAGCAGTTCCCCGGACAGGAGGGAGACCCAGTACTTC
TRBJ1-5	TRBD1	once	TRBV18	CASSGGTGGNQPQHF	TGTGCCAGCTCAGGAGGGACAGGGGGTAATCAGCCCCAGCATTTT
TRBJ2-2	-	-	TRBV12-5	CASGYHSGTTGELFF	TGTGCTAGTGGCTACCATAGCGGCACCACCGGGGAGCTGTTTTTT
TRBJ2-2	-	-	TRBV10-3	CAISVDRSNTGELFF	TGTGCCATCAGCGTAGACAGGAGCAACACCGGGGAGCTGTTTTTT
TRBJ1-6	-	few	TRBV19	CASRGGNSYNSPLHF	TGTGCCAGTAGGGGAGGGAACTCCTATAATTCACCCCTCCACTTT
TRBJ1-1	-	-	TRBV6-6	CASSSEPGMNTEAFF	TGTGCCAGCAGTTCGGAACCGGGAATGAACACTGAAGCTTTCTTT
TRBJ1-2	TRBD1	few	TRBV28	CASSPGAGGYYGYTF	TGTGCCAGCAGCCCGGGTGCAGGGGGTTACTATGGCTACACCTTC
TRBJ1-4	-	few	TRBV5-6	CASSLGQASTNEKLFF	TGTGCCAGCAGCTTGGGACAGGCCTCAACTAATGAAAAACTGTTTTTT
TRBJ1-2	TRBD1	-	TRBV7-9	CASSLEGAGYGYTF	TGTGCCAGCAGCTTGGAGGGGGCCGGCTATGGCTACACCTTC
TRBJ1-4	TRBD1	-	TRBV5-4	CASRKGQGGEKLFF	TGTGCCAGCAGGAAGGGACAGGGTGGGGAAAAACTGTTTTTT
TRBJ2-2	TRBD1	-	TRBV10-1	CASSERGRSQPGELFF	TGCGCCAGCAGTGAGAGGGGGCGTAGTCAACCCGGGGAGCTGTTTTTT
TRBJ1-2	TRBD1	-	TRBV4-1	CASSQDRTGHGYTF	TGCGCCAGCAGCCAAGATAGGACAGGGCATGGCTACACCTTC
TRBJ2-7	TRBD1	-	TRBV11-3	CASSLRGTGSYEQYF	TGTGCCAGCAGCCTCAGGGGGACAGGGAGCTACGAGCAGTACTTC
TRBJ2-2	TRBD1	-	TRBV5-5	CASSPDRANTGELFF	TGTGCCAGCAGCCCAGACAGGGCAAACACCGGGGAGCTGTTTTTT
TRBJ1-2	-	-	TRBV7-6	CASSSTSLVGYTF	TGTGCCAGCAGCTCTACTTCCCTGGTTGGCTACACCTTC
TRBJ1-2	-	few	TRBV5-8	CASSAGGSTNYGYTF	TGTGCCAGCAGTGCCGGGGGGTCCACTAACTATGGCTACACCTTC
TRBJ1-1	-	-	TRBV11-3	CASSARGGLNTEAFF	TGTGCCAGCAGCGCCCGTGGGGGGTTGAACACTGAAGCTTTCTTT
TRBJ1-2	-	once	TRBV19	CASSFTGNYGYTF	TGTGCCAGTAGCTTCACAGGGAACTATGGCTACACCTTC
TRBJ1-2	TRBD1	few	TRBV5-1	CASSRGQGLDGYTF	TGCGCCAGCAGCAGAGGACAGGGGTTAGATGGCTACACCTTC
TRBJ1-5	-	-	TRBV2	CASSERQARNQPQHF	TGTGCCAGCAGTGAAAGACAGGCAAGAAATCAGCCCCAGCATTTT
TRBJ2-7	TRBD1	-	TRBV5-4	CASGTGVYEQYF	TGTGCCAGCGGGACAGGGGTATACGAGCAGTACTTC
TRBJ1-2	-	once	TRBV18	CASSPGGYYGYTF	TGTGCCAGCTCACCAGGCGGCTACTATGGCTACACCTTC
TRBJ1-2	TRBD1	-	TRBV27	CASSLGTGGRYGYTF	TGTGCCAGCAGTTTGGGAACAGGGGGCAGATATGGCTACACCTTC
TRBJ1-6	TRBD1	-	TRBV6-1	CASRTGSSYNSPLHF	TGTGCCAGCAGGACAGGGAGCTCCTATAATTCACCCCTCCACTTT
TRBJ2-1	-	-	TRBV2	CASTQTSSLYNEQFF	TGTGCCAGCACACAAACTAGCAGCCTCTACAATGAGCAGTTCTTC